These 2 T cell receptor beta chains were all obtained from the same sample, sequenced in a study of shared clonotypes between healthy human individuals. The assay was immunoSEQ multiplex PCR, and TCRdb's table has in-frame clones only and misses some. This sample has over 850,000 clones; 70% to 80% occur once, and the top ten carry 0.5% to 0.65%. The specimen sequenced was memory CD4+ T cells from PBMCs. Subset indicated: CD45RA-negative fraction. All receptors come from a man in his late teens or twenties in good health. Some clones in this sample may be carry-over from other donors' samples.

The V call is TRBV28, the J call TRBJ1-1, with D unclear. The CDR3 contains 13 residues. V was pared by 3 bases and J by 0 bases, with 5 bases between. Germline CDR1 reads MDHEN; CDR2 reads SYDVKM. CDR3 residues: CASSFWVNTEAFF. CDR3 DNA: TGTGCCAGCAGTTTTTGGGTGAACACTGAAGCTTTCTTT.

The sample holds a few counts of this clone. This chain's CDR3 is CASEQTQYSNQPQHF. DNA of the CDR3: TGTGCCAGTGAGCAGACACAATATAGCAATCAGCCCCAGCATTTT. The V and J genes are TRBV19 and TRBJ1-5, with D unclear. The germline CDR1 and CDR2 sequences are LNHDA and SQIVND (reference sequence). V was trimmed by 8 bases and J by 0 bases, leaving 14 bases between them. The CDR3 runs to 15 residues.